One and the same sample provided the 3 T cell receptor beta chains below, sequenced in a study of OX40 agonist ivuxolimab in advanced cancers. Produced via immunoSEQ multiplex PCR; TCRdb's table is partial and in-frame only. The profile shows about 26,000 clones, around 90% of them singletons. Sequencing used CD4+ or CD8+ T cells sorted from blood, obtained in a trial of the OX40 agonist ivuxolimab. The receptor set was obtained from an adult with an advanced solid tumor such as melanoma, head and neck, liver or kidney cancer.

This chain links TRBV6-5 with TRBJ2-7; 9 positions agree with TRBD1. J was trimmed by 6 bases and V by 0 bases; bases with no gene match: 6. The germline V gene has CDR1 MNHEY and CDR2 SVGAGI. CDR3 length: 15 residues. The CDR3 reads CASSYSGTGIFEQYF. The CDR3 bases are TGTGCCAGCAGTTACTCCGGGACAGGGATTTTCGAGCAGTACTTC.

This sequence joins TRBV7-9 and TRBJ2-7; D not certain. This CDR3 is 15 amino acids long. In germline, CDR1 is SEHNR, CDR2 FQNEAQ (reference sequence). V was pared by 0 bases and J by 5 bases, with 14 bases between. CDR3: CASSLAWQIGHEQYF. The DNA for the CDR3 is TGTGCCAGCAGCTTAGCTTGGCAAATAGGGCACGAGCAGTACTTC.

This chain joins TRBV7-9 and TRBJ1-6, with 10 bases identical to TRBD1. The CDR3 contains 14 residues. Germline CDR1 and CDR2: SEHNR and FQNEAQ (reference sequence). The J segment lost 8 bases and the V segment lost 4 bases, leaving 2 bases of the junction unmatched. CDR3 nucleotide sequence: TGTGCCAGCAGCTCCGGGACAGGGGATTCACCCCTCCACTTT. Translating gives CASSSGTGDSPLHF.